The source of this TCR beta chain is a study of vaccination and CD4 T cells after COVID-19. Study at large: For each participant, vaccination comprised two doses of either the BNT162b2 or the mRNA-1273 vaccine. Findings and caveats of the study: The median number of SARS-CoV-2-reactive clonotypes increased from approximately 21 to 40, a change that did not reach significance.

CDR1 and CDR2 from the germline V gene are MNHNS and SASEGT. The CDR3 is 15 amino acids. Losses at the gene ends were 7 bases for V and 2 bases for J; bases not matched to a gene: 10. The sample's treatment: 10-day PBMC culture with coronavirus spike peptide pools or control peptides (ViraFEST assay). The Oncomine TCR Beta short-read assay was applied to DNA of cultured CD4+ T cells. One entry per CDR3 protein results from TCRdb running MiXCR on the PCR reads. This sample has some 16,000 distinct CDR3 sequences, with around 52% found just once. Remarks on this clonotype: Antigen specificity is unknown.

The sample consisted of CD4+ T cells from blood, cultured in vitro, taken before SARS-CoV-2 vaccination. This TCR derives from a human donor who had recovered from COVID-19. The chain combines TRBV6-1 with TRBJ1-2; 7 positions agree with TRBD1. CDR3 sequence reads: CASTPRRGQNYGYTF. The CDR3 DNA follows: TGTGCCAGCACCCCCAGGAGGGGACAGAACTATGGCTACACCTTC.